This T cell receptor (beta chain) is drawn from a study of shared clonotypes between healthy human individuals. Study context: There were three CD4 naive, three CD4 memory, two CD8 naive and one CD8 memory plates per donor.

Study results and caveats: Naive subsets generally exceeded memory subsets in estimated richness. How much donors shared clonotypes was expected to be affected by sequencing depth.

The CDR3 contains 12 residues. The V and J ends lost 0 bases and 8 bases respectively, with 8 bases between them. Per the germline V gene, CDR1 is SGHRS and CDR2 is YFSETQ. As regards this clone: Antigen specificity is unknown.

Data came from immunoSEQ multiplex PCR; TCRdb stores just in-frame clones and leaves some out. The sample consists of around 2,000,000 clones, about 95% of them appearing once. The sequenced sample was naive CD4+ T cells sorted from blood. Subset described: CD45RA+ positively selected. The TCR was taken from a man aged 18 to 29 in good health. This chain joins TRBV5-1 and TRBJ1-1; D not certain. The CDR3 nucleotides read TGCGCCAGCAGCTTGGGAGTAGGGGAAGCTTTCTTT. This gives the protein CASSLGVGEAFF.